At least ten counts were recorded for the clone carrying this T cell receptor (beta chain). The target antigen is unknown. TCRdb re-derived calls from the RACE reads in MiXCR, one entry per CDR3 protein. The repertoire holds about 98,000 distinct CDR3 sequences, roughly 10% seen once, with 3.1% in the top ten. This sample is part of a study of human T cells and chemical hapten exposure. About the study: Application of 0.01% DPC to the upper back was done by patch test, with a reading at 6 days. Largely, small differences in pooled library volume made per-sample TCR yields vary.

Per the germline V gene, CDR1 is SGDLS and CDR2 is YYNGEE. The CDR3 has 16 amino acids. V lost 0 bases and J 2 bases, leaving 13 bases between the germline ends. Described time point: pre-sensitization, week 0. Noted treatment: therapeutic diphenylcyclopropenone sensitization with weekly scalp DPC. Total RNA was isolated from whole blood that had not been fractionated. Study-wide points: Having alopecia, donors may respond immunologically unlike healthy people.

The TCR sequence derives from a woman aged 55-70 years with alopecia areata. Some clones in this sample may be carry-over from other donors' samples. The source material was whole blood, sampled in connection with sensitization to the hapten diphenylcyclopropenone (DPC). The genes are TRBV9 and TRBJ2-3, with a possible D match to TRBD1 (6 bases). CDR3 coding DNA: TGTGCCAGCAGCGTAGGATGGACAGCGATCACAGATACGCAGTATTTT. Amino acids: CASSVGWTAITDTQYF.